A single T cell receptor beta chain is shown here with its context. This clonotype was observed many times. Its specific antigen is unknown. No qualities accompany the bases; no much larger clone lies one base away. The sample is drawn from a study of blood T cells in healthy people across ages (dated by TCRdb to about 2015). General notes on the study: In model experiments, template switching captured about one uniquely barcoded TCR beta cDNA molecule for every two T cells. Age-related changes in TCR beta repertoire diversity were measured in the study by deep sequencing normalized with unique cDNA molecular identifiers. Donors of different ages were randomly distributed across sequencing lanes to avoid experimental bias. Using the same blood draw, the study looked at two additional independent replicas of 1 million unique cDNA reads for two donors, one aged 18 to 30 and the other aged 80 or older. The donors were divided into four age groups: young (average around 16 years), middle-aged (over 35), aged (approximately 59) and long-lived (approximately 74). The paper's findings and limits, for the study overall: A strong correlation was found between observed TCR beta diversity and the percentage of naive T cells measured by flow cytometry. Bulk unsorted PBMC profiling prevented conclusive comparison of naive and antigen-experienced compartments. As age increased, observed TCR beta diversity per million T cells dropped in a roughly linear way, and a significant reduction was already evident by age 40. Estimates of total diversity from one million sequenced T cells were regarded as lower bounds and underestimates. The CMV infection status of donors was not known, potentially confounding age-related changes in expanded clonotypes. Compared with the aged group, the long-lived group had more naive CD4+ T cells, fewer expanded clones and increased TCR diversity, suggesting age selection.

The donors were some 36 Caucasian individuals from Russia, aged about 6 to 100 years, who were systemically healthy. Around 9.8 milliliters of peripheral blood were collected from each donor into EDTA-treated Vacutainer tubes. PBMCs were isolated by Ficoll-Paque density-gradient centrifugation, with at least 6 million obtained per sample. Total RNA was extracted from PBMCs with Trizol reagent, with at least 6 micrograms obtained per sample. For every donor, an aliquot of PBMCs went through flow cytometry to measure the percentages of naive CD45RAhigh/CD27high T cells. The germline V gene provides CDR1 MNHNS and CDR2 SASEGT. From its cysteine to its phenylalanine, the CDR3 spans 17 amino acids. Only the CDR3 region is kept as DNA, spanning 51 bases read in frame from base 1. The junction shows trimming of 1 base on V and 0 bases on J, plus 15 bases between the germline ends. To prepare the library, 5' RACE was applied. Sequencing used an Illumina HiSeq 2500. A second roughly 6 to 11 cycle PCR used a sample-barcoded 5' primer and a J-beta primer mix. A template-switch 5' adaptor carrying 12 random nucleotides introduced a unique molecular identifier onto each TCR beta cDNA molecule. At least 2.5 million CDR3-containing paired-end reads were obtained from each sample. First-strand cDNA was synthesized from all RNA with the Mint cDNA synthesis kit, primed by a TRBC-specific oligonucleotide. Following uracil-DNA glycosylase treatment, all cDNA underwent a first 18-cycle PCR with the universal primers M1SS and BC2_uni_R. Processing in the source paper ran as follows. For normalization, 1 million high-quality reads were randomly selected from each sample, with every read carrying a distinct molecular identifier. Reads with shared molecular identifiers were discarded instead of being binned into consensus sequences. MiTCR, set to a Q25 quality threshold and the strictest error-elimination algorithm, was used for CDR3 identification, clonotype clustering and error correction. Lower-bound total TCR beta diversity was estimated with a nonparametric unseen species model using Euler transformation. The public sequencing data were trimmed at Q25 with fastp and processed into clonotypes with MiXCR by TCRdb, which kept only in-frame beta chains. CDR3 protein sequences are deduplicated, and each keeps its most common genes and DNA. The V and J calls follow TCRdb's processing rather than the paper's. The sample has under 950,000 distinct CDR3 sequences on record, about a fifth of them singletons. Of the sample, approximately 20% falls within the top ten clones.

The receptor was isolated from a man between 65 and 80 years old in good health. The chain couples TRBV6-1 to TRBJ1-1; the best D guess is TRBD1, with 5 bases matching. Sequencing was performed on blood. In nucleotide form, the sequence is TGTGCCAGCAGTGAAGGTGGGGGGGACGCGCTGAACACTGAAGCTTTCTTT. The encoded protein is CASSEGGGDALNTEAFF.